The present entry profiles one TCR beta chain with its context. Its antigen is currently unknown. This specimen includes other DNA sequences encoding the same CDR3. The CDR3 has 15 amino acids. Between the trimmed V and J ends, which lost 6 bases and 6 bases, there was a span of 19 bases. Looked up from germline, CDR1 is MDHEN and CDR2 is SYDVKM. This sample is drawn from a study of shared clonotypes between healthy human individuals. Splitting the CD4+ cells yielded a CD45RA+ naive subset and a CD45RA-negative memory subset. Broader study findings: Non-shared clonotypes were found to have lower generation probabilities than the clonotypes that were shared by all four of the sorted-subset donors.

The table came from immunoSEQ multiplex PCR; TCRdb's copy has only in-frame clones and leaves some out. The sample carries about 1.1 million clones, around 77% recorded once. The chain is built from TRBV28 and TRBJ2-3; a possible D gene is TRBD2 (5 bases). The origin of this receptor is a man between 18 and 29 years old in good health. Some clones in this sample may be carry-over from other donors' samples. Sequencing was done on a sample of memory CD4+ T cells from PBMCs. The subset was: CD45RA-negative fraction. DNA of the CDR3: TGTGCCAGCAGCACGCGGGCTATGAGTTCGGATACGCAGTATTTT. It is translated as CASSTRAMSSDTQYF.